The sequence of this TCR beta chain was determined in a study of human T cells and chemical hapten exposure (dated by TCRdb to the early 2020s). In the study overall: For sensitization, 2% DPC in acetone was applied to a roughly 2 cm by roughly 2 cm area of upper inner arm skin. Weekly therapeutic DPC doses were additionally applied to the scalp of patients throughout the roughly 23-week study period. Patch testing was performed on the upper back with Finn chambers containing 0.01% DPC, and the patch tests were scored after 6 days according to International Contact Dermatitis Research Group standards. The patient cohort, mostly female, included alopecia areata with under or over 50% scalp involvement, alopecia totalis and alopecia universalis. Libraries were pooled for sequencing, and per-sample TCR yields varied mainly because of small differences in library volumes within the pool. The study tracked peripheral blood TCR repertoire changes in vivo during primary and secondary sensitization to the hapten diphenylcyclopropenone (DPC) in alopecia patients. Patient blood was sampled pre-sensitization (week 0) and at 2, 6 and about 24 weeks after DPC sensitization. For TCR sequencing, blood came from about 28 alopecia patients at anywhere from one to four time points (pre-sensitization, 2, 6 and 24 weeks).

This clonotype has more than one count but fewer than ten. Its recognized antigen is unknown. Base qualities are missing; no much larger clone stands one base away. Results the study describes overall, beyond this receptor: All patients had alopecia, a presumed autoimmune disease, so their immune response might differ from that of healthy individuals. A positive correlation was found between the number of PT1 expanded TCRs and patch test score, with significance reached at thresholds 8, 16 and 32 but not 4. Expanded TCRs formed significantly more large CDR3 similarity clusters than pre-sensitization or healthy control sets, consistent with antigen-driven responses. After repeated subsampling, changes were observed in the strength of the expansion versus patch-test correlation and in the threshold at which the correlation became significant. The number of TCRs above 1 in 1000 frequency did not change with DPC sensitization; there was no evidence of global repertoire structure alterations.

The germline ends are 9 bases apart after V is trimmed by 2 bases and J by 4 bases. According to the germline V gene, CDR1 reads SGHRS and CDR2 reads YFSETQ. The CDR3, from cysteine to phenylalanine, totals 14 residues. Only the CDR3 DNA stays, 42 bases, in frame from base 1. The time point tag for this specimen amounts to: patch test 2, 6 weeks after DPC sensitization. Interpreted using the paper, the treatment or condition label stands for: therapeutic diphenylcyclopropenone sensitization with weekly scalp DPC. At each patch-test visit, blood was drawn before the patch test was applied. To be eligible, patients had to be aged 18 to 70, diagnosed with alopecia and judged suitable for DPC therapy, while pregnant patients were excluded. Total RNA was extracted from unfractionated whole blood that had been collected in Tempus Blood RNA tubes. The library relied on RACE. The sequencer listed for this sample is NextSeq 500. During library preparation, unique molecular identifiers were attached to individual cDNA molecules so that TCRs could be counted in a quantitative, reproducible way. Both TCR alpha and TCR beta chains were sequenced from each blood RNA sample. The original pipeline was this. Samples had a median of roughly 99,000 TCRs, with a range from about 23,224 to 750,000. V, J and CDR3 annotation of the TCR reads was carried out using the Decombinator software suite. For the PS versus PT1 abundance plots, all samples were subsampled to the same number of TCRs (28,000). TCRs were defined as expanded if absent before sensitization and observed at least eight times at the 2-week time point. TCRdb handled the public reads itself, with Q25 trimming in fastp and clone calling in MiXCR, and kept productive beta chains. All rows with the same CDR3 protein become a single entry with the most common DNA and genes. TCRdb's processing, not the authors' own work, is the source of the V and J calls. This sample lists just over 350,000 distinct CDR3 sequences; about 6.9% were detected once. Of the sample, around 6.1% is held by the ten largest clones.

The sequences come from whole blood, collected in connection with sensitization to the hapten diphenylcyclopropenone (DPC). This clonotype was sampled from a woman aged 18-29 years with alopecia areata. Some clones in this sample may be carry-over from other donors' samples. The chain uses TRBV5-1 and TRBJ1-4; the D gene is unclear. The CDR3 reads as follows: CASSFRADNEKLFF. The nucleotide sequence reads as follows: TGCGCCAGCAGCTTCAGAGCGGATAATGAAAAACTGTTTTTT.